The 15 T cell receptor beta chains below come from one sample, sequenced in a study of T cell repertoires in cytomegalovirus infection. Using its own MiXCR run on the reads, TCRdb lists one record per CDR3 protein. The data contain around 770,000 distinct CDR3 sequences, 29% of them singletons. No antigen has been identified for these receptors. This specimen consisted of cultured CD8+ T cells from PBMCs, obtained from culture after CMV antigen stimulation. The receptors stem from a human donor in good health (CMV status not recorded). Some clones in this sample may be carry-over from other donors' samples.

This clonotype came up a few times. The chain combines TRBV27 with TRBJ1-6, with D hard to call. V gave up 0 bases and J gave up 7 bases, with 10 bases separating them. Germline V gene data show CDR1 as MNHEY and CDR2 as SMNVEV (reference sequence). CDR3 size: 15 residues. The CDR3 is CASSLSFSLNSPLHF. DNA of the CDR3: TGTGCCAGCAGTTTATCGTTCAGCCTGAATTCACCCCTCCACTTT.

The CDR3 bases are TGTGCCATCAGTGAGGAGGAGAAAAACTACGAGCAGTACTTC. This codes for CAISEEEKNYEQYF. J is TRBJ2-7 and V is TRBV10-3; D remains unclear. Germline V gene data show CDR1 as ENHRY and CDR2 as SYGVKD. V was shortened by 2 bases and J by 3 bases, with 11 bases between the two germline ends. CDR3 size: 14 residues.

The gene calls are TRBV7-6 and TRBJ1-1; 8 bases fit TRBD1. V lost 2 bases, J lost 1 base, and 6 bases stayed unmatched. Looked up from germline, CDR1 is SGHVS and CDR2 is FNYEAQ. The CDR3 is 16 residues long. CDR3 nucleotide sequence: TGTGCCAGCAGCTTAAGGGGAGGACAGGGGAACACTGAAGCTTTCTTT. Encoded protein: CASSLRGGQGNTEAFF.

The chain has TRBV19 and TRBJ2-3, with 12 bases aligning to TRBD2. Germline lookup yields CDR1 LNHDA and CDR2 SQIVND (reference sequence). J was trimmed by 4 bases and V by 10 bases; bases with no gene match: 6. CDR3 length equals 14 residues. CDR3 amino acids: CATSTSGGPDTQYF. The CDR3, as DNA: TGTGCCACCTCGACTAGCGGGGGCCCAGATACGCAGTATTTT.

This clonotype has only a few counts. The chain links TRBV19 to TRBJ2-6; D remains unclear. The CDR3 totals 16 residues. Germline loops: CDR1 LNHDA, CDR2 SQIVND (reference sequence). V lost 5 bases and J lost 1, with 12 bases in between. CDR3 nucleotides: TGTGCCAGTAGTCCCATTTTGGTTTCTGGGGCCAACGTCCTGACTTTC. This translates into CASSPILVSGANVLTF. The full variable domain, its missing parts supplied by reference TRBV19 and TRBJ2-6, is DGGITQSPKYLFRKEGQNVTLSCEQNLNHDAMYWYRQDPGQGLRLIYYSQIVNDFQKGDIAEGYSVSREKKESFPLTVTSAQKNPTAFYLCASSPILVSGANVLTFGAGSRLTVL.

To note about this clonotype: A much larger clone differs from this one at a single base, so this may be a read error. The chain employs TRBV7-6 and TRBJ2-2; 15 nucleotides agree with TRBD2. Germline CDR1 SGHVS, CDR2 FNYEAQ. This CDR3 has 18 residues. CDR3 residues: CASSPGLAGGPNTGEMFF. CDR3 sequence (DNA): TGTGCCAGCAGCCCGGGACTAGCGGGGGGCCCGAACACCGGGGAGATGTTTTTT.

This clonotype has ten or more counts. CDR3: CASREKSTDTQYF. The CDR3 DNA follows: TGTGCCAGCAGAGAGAAATCCACAGATACGCAGTATTTT. This chain links TRBV6-1 with TRBJ2-3; D gene unclear. The CDR3 is made up of 13 amino acids. Germline V gives CDR1 MNHNS, CDR2 SASEGT. V shed 6 bases and J shed 2 bases, with 9 bases lying between them.

This clonotype has a handful of counts. V is TRBV11-2 and J is TRBJ2-3; D is possibly TRBD1 (6 bases). V lost 5 bases and J lost 3, with 21 bases in between. Germline CDR1 and CDR2: SGHAT and FQNNGV. The CDR3 consists of 17 residues. Here the CDR3 DNA reads TGTGCCAGCAGCGAGTGGGGGCCGTTGAGTGGTACAGATACGCAGTATTTT. Translation: CASSEWGPLSGTDTQYF.

This clonotype was observed a few times. The chain couples TRBV7-8 to TRBJ2-3, with D perhaps matching TRBD2 (6 bases). This CDR3 comprises 16 residues. Germline values: CDR1 SGHVS, CDR2 FQNEAQ. Trimming took 0 bases from V and 6 from J, leaving 16 bases between them. This CDR3 is CASSLARGVLEDTQYF. CDR3 nucleotides: TGTGCCAGCAGCTTAGCGCGGGGCGTTTTGGAGGATACGCAGTATTTT.

V is TRBV7-9 and J is TRBJ1-1; possible D gene TRBD1, 6 bases. The germline CDR1 and CDR2 sequences are SEHNR and FQNEAQ (reference sequence). The CDR3 is 18 amino acids. Trimming stripped 1 base from V and 2 bases from J, with 20 bases between. CDR3 sequence (DNA): TGTGCCAGCAGCTTAGTATGGGGGCCGACAGGACTCAACACTGAAGCTTTCTTT. Translation gives CASSLVWGPTGLNTEAFF. The whole variable domain, filled in from reference TRBV7-9 and TRBJ1-1, reads DTGVSQNPRHKITKRGQNVTFRCDPISEHNRLYWYRQTLGQGPEFLTYFQNEAQLEKSRLLSDRFSAERPKGSFSTLEIQRTEQGDSAMYLCASSLVWGPTGLNTEAFFGQGTRLTVV.

In nucleotides, the CDR3 is TGCGCCAGCAGCTTTACTAGCGGGGGGGCCCAGGTCGAGCAGTACTTC. This sequence encodes CASSFTSGGAQVEQYF. The chain couples TRBV5-1 to TRBJ2-7, with 13 positions matching TRBD2. The CDR3 extends over 16 amino acids. The V segment lost 2 bases and the J segment 6 bases; nucleotides outside the gene matches: 8. Germline-derived CDR1 and CDR2 are SGHRS and YFSETQ.

The sample holds a few counts of this clonotype. The chain employs TRBV6-2 or TRBV6-3 and TRBJ2-5; D unclear. Per germline, CDR1 MNHEY and CDR2 SVGEGT. With 0 bases removed from V and 5 bases from J, the gap between germline ends came to 16 bases. This CDR3 region has 16 residues. The CDR3 here is CASSYSYTTIGETQYF. The CDR3 bases are TGTGCCAGCAGTTACTCGTATACGACGATAGGGGAGACCCAGTACTTC.

This clonotype showed up just a few times. The rearrangement uses TRBV7-9 and TRBJ2-6; 8 nucleotides match TRBD1. Germline CDR1 reads SEHNR; CDR2 reads FQNEAQ (reference sequence). With V trimmed by 7 bases and J by 2 bases, 1 base remained unmatched. There are 14 residues in the CDR3. The CDR3 DNA is TGTGCCAGCACACAGGGGGCTGGGGCCAACGTCCTGACTTTC. Residues: CASTQGAGANVLTF. Using reference TRBV7-9 and TRBJ2-6 for the parts outside the CDR3, the full variable domain is DTGVSQNPRHKITKRGQNVTFRCDPISEHNRLYWYRQTLGQGPEFLTYFQNEAQLEKSRLLSDRFSAERPKGSFSTLEIQRTEQGDSAMYLCASTQGAGANVLTFGAGSRLTVL.

This chain joins TRBV27 and TRBJ1-2; the match to TRBD1 covers 9 bases. The CDR3 contains 14 residues. Looked up from germline, CDR1 is MNHEY and CDR2 is SMNVEV (reference sequence). V dropped 6 bases and J dropped 6; count of bases not matched to a gene: 8. CDR3 sequence (DNA): TGTGCCAGCAGGATTGTACAGGGGGCGGATGGCTACACCTTC. Translated, it gives CASRIVQGADGYTF.

At least ten counts were recorded for this clonotype. The V and J genes are TRBV7-9 and TRBJ1-1; a possible D gene is TRBD1 (6 bases). V shed 5 bases and J shed 4 bases, with 14 bases lying between them. Per the germline V gene, CDR1 is SEHNR and CDR2 is FQNEAQ (reference sequence). The CDR3 runs 14 residues. CDR3 bases: TGTGCCAGCAGCGACTCACAGGGCTTCACTGAAGCTTTCTTT. Protein sequence: CASSDSQGFTEAFF. The variable domain in full, completed from reference TRBV7-9 and TRBJ1-1, reads DTGVSQNPRHKITKRGQNVTFRCDPISEHNRLYWYRQTLGQGPEFLTYFQNEAQLEKSRLLSDRFSAERPKGSFSTLEIQRTEQGDSAMYLCASSDSQGFTEAFFGQGTRLTVV.